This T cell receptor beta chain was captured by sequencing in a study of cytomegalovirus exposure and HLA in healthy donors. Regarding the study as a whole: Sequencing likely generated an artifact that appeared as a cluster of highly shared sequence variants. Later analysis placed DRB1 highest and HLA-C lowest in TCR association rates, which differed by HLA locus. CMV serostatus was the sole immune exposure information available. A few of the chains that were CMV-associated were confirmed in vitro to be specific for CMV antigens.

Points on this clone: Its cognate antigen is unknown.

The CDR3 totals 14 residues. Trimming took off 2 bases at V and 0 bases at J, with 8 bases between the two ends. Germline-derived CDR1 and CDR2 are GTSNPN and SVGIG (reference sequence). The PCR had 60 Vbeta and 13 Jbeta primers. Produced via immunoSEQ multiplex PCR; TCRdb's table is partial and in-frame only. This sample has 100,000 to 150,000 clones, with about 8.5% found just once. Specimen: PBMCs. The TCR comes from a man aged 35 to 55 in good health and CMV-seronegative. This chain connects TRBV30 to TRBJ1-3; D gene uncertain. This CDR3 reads CAWSMADSGNTIYF. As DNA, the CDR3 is TGTGCCTGGAGTATGGCAGACTCTGGAAACACCATATATTTT.